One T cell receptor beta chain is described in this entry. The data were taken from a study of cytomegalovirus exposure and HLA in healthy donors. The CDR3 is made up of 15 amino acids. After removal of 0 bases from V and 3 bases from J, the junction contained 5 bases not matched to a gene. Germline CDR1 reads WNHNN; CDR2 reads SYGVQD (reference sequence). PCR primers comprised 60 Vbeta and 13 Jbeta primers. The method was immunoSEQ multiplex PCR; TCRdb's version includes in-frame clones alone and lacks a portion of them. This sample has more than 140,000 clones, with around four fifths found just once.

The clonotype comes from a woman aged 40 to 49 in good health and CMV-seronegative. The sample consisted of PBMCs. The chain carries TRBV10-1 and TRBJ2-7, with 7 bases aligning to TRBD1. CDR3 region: CASSESRGPHYEQYF. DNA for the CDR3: TGCGCCAGCAGTGAGTCAAGGGGGCCGCACTACGAGCAGTACTTC.